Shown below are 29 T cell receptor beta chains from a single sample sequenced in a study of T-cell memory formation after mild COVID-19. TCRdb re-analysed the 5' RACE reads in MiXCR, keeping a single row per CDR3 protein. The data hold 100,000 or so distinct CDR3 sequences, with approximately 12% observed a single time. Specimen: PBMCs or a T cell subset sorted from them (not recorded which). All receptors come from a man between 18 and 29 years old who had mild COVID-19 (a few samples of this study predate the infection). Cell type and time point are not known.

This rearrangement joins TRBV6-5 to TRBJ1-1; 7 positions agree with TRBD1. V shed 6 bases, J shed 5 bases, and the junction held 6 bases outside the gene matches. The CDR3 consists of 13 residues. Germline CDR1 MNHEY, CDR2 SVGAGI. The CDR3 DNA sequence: TGTGCCAGCAGCCCCCCCAGGGGGACTGAAGCTTTCTTT. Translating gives CASSPPRGTEAFF.

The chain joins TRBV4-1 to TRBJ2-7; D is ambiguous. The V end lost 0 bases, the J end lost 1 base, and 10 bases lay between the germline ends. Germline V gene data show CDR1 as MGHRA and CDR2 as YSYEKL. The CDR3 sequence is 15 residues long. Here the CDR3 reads CASSQDTTPSYEQYV. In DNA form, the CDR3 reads TGCGCCAGCAGCCAAGACACGACCCCTTCCTACGAGCAGTACGTC.

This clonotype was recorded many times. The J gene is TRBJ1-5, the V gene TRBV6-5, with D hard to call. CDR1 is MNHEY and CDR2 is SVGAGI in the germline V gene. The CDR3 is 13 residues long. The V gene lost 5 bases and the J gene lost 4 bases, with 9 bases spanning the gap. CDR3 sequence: CASSNGKNQPQHF. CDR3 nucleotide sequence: TGTGCCAGCAGTAACGGGAAGAATCAGCCCCAGCATTTT.

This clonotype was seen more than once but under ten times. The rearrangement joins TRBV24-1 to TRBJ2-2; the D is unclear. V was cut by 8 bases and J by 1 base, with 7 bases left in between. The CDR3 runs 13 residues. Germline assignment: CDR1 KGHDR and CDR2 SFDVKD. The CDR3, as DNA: TGTGCCACCAAATACGGGAACACCGGGGAGCTGTTTTTT. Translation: CATKYGNTGELFF.

The CDR3 here is CASRRTGRRGTEAFF. CDR3 bases: TGTGCCAGCAGAAGGACAGGGCGAAGAGGCACTGAAGCTTTCTTT. The V call is TRBV3-1, the J call TRBJ1-1, with TRBD1 matching over 8 bases. This CDR3 is built from 15 residues. Germline CDR1 LGHDT, CDR2 YNNKEL (reference sequence). V was clipped by 6 bases and J by 4 bases; unmatched bases: 10. The full variable domain, in which reference TRBV3-1 and TRBJ1-1 provide the parts outside the CDR3, is DTAVSQTPKYLVTQMGNDKSIKCEQNLGHDTMYWYKQDSKKFLKIMFSYNNKELIINETVPNRFSPKSPDKAHLNLHINSLELGDSAVYFCASRRTGRRGTEAFFGQGTRLTVV.

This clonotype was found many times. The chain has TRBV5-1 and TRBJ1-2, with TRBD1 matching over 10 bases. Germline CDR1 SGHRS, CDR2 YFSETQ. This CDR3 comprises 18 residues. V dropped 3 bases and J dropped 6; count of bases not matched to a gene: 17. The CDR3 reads CASSSPASGTGAFHGYTF. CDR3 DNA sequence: TGCGCCAGCAGCTCGCCAGCAAGCGGGACAGGGGCCTTTCATGGCTACACCTTC.

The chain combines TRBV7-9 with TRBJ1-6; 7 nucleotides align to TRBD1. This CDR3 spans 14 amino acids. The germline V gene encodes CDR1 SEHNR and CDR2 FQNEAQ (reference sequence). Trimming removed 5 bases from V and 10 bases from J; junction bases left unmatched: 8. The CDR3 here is CASSATGANSPLHF. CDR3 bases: TGTGCCAGCAGCGCTACAGGGGCCAACTCACCCCTCCACTTT.

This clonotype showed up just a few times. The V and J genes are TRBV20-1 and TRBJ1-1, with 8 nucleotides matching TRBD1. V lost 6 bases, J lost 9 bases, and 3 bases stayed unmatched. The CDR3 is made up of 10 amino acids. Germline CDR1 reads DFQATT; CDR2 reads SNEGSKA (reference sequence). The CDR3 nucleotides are TGCAGTGCAAGGGACAGGAAAGCTTTCTTT. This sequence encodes CSARDRKAFF.

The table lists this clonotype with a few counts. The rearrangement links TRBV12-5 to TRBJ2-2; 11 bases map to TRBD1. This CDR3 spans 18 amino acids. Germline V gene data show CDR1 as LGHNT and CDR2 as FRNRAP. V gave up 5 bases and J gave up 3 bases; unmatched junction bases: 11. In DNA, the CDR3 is TGTGCTAGTGGTGCCGCCTGGACAGGGGGCTTCGACACCGGGGAGCTGTTTTTT. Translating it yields CASGAAWTGGFDTGELFF.

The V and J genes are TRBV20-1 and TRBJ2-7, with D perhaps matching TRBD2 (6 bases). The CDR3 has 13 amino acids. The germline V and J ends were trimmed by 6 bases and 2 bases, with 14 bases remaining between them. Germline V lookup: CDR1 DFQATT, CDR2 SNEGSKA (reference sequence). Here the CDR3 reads CSAAPGGPYEQYV. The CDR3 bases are TGCAGTGCAGCCCCCGGGGGACCCTACGAGCAGTACGTC.

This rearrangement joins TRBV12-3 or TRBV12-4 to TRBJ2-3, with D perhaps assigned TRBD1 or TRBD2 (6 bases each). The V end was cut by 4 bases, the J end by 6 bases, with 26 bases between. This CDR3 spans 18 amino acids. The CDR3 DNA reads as TGTGCCAGCAGTTCCCAGGGGTTGGTAACGGGGGAAAGGGATACGCAGTATTTT. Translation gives CASSSQGLVTGERDTQYF.

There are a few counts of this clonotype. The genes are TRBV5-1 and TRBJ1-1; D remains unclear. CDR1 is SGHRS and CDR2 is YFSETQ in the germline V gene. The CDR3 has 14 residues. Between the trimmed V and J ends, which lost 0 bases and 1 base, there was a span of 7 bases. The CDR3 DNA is TGCGCCAGCAGCTTGGGGTGGGAGAACACTGAAGCTTTCTTT. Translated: CASSLGWENTEAFF.

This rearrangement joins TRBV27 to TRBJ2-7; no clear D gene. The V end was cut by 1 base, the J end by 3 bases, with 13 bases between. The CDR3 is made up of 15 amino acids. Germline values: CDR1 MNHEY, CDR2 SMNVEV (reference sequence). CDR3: CASSLLGSDDYEQYF. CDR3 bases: TGTGCCAGCAGTTTATTGGGGTCAGATGACTACGAGCAGTACTTC.

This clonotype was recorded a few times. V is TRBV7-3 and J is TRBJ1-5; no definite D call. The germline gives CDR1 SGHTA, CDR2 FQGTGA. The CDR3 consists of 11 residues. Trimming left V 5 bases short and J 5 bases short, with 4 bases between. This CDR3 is CASSTHQPQHF. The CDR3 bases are TGTGCCAGCAGCACCCATCAGCCCCAGCATTTT.

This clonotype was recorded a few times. The CDR3 spells CASSSRGTASGNTIYF. The CDR3 DNA sequence: TGTGCCAGCAGCTCCCGCGGGACAGCCTCTGGAAACACCATATATTTT. This chain uses TRBV11-1 with TRBJ1-3; 7 bases are shared with TRBD1. The germline gives CDR1 SGHAT, CDR2 FQDESV (reference sequence). The CDR3 loop spans 16 amino acids. J was trimmed by 0 bases and V by 4 bases; bases with no gene match: 6.

The CDR3, as DNA: TGTGCCAGCAGCTTAGCGGGGAAGCGGGGGCTAAGCTCCTACGAGCAGTACTTC. Translating gives CASSLAGKRGLSSYEQYF. The chain couples TRBV7-9 to TRBJ2-7; 8 nucleotides line up with TRBD2. The CDR3 consists of 18 residues. From germline, CDR1 is SEHNR and CDR2 FQNEAQ (reference sequence). Losses at the gene ends were 0 bases for V and 0 bases for J; bases not matched to a gene: 10.

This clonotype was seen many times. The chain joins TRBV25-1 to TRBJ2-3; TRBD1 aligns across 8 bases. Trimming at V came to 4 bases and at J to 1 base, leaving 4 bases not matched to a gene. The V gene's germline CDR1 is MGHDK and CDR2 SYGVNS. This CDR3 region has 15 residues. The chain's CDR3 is CASSARGRGTDTQYF. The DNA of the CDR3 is TGTGCCAGCAGTGCCAGGGGGCGAGGCACAGATACGCAGTATTTT.

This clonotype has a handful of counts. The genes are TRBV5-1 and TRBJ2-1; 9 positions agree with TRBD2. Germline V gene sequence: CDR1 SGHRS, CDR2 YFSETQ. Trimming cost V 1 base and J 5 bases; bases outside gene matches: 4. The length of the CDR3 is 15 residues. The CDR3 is CASSLRRGGDNEQFF. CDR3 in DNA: TGCGCCAGCAGCTTGCGGCGGGGGGGCGACAATGAGCAGTTCTTC.

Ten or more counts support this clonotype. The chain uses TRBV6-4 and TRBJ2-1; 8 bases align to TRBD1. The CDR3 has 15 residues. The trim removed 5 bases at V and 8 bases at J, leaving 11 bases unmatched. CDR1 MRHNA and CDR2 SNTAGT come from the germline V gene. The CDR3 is CASSRSGQANDEQFF. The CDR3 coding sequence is TGTGCCAGCAGTCGCTCGGGACAGGCAAACGATGAGCAGTTCTTC.

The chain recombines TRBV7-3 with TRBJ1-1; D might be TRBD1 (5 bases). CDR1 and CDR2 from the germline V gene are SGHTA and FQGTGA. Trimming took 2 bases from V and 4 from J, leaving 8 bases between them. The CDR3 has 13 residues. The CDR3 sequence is CASSLVRGTEAFF. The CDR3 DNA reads TGTGCCAGCAGCTTAGTAAGGGGCACTGAAGCTTTCTTT.

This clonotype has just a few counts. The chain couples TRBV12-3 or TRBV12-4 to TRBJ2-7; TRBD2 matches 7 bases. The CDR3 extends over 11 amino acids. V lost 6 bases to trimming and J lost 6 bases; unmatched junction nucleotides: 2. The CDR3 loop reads CASRGGLEQYF. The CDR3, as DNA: TGTGCCAGCAGGGGAGGGCTCGAGCAGTACTTC.

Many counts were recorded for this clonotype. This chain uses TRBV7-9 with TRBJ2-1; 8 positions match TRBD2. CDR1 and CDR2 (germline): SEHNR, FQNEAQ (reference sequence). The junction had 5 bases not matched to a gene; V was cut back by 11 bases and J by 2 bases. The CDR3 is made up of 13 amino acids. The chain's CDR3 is CAPAGETYNEQFF. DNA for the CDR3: TGTGCCCCAGCGGGGGAGACCTACAATGAGCAGTTCTTC.

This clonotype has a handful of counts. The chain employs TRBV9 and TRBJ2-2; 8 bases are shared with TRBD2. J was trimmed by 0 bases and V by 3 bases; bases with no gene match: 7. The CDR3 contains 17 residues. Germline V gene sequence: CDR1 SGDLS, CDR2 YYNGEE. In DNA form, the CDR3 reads TGTGCCAGCAGCGACCCCAGGCGGGGGGCGAACACCGGGGAGCTGTTTTTT. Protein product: CASSDPRRGANTGELFF.

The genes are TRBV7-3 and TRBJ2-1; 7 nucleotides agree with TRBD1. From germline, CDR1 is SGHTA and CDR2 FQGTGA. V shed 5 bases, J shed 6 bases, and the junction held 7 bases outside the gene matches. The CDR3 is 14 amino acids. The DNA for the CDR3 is TGTGCCAGCAGCCTCAAGACAGGGTTCAATGAGCAGTTCTTC. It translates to CASSLKTGFNEQFF.

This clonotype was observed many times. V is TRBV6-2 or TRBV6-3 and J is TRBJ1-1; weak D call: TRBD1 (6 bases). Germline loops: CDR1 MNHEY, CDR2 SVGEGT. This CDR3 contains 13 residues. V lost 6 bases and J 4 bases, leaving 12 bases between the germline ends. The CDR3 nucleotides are TGTGCCAGCAGCCTCGGGGGGGCCACTGAAGCTTTCTTT. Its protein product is CASSLGGATEAFF.

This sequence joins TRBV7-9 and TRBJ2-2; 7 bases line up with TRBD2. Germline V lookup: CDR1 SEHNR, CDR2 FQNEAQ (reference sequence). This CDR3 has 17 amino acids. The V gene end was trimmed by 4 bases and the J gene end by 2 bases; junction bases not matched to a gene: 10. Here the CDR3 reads CASSSPIRGVNTGELFF. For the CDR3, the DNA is TGTGCCAGCAGCTCCCCTATCCGGGGGGTCAACACCGGGGAGCTGTTTTTT.

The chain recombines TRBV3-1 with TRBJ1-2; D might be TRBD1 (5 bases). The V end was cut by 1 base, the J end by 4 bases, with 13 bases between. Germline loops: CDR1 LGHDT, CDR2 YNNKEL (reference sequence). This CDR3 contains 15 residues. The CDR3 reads CASSQGGLGGYGYTF. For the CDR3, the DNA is TGTGCCAGCAGCCAAGGCGGCCTCGGGGGCTATGGCTACACCTTC.

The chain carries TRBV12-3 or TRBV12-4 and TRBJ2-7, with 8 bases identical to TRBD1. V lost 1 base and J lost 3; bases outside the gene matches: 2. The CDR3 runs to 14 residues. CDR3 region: CASSLGTGFYEQYF. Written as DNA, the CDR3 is TGTGCCAGCAGTTTAGGGACAGGGTTCTACGAGCAGTACTTC.

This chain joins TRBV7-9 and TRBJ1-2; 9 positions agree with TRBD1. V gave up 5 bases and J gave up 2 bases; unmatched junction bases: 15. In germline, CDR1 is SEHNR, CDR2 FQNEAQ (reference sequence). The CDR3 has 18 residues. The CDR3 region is CASSAQGRATGGNYGYTF. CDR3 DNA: TGTGCCAGCAGCGCCCAAGGGAGAGCGACAGGGGGAAACTATGGCTACACCTTC.